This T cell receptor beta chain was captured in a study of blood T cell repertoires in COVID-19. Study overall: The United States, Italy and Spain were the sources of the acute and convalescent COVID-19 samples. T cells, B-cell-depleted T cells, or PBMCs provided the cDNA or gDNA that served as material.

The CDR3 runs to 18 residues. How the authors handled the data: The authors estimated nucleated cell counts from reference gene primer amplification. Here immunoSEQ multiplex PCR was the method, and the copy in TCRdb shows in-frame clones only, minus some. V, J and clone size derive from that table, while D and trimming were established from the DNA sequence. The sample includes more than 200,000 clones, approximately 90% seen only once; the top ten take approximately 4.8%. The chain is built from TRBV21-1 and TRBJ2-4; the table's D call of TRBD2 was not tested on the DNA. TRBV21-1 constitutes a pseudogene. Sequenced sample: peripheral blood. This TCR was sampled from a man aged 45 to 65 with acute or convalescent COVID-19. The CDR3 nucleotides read TGTGCCAGCAGCCTCCCGGGGCGGGGGGGCAGATGTAAAAACATTCAGTACTTC. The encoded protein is CASSLPGRGGRCKNIQYF.